A selection of T cell receptor beta chains follows, all from one sample in a study of early stage breast cancer tumors. Sequencing used immunoSEQ multiplex PCR; TCRdb keeps in-frame clones, though not all of them. The sample contains roughly 40,000 clones, around 72% of which appear only once. The sequencing sample was made of blood. These receptors were obtained from a person aged 45 to 60 with breast cancer. Each CDR3 is given without its conserved first and last residue. Each record gives: J gene, V gene, CDR3 protein.

J gene: TRBJ2-7; V gene: TRBV29-1; CDR3 protein: SAVGQTYEQY
J gene: TRBJ2-1; V gene: TRBV5-1; CDR3 protein: ASSPGTGENEQF
J gene: TRBJ1-1; V gene: TRBV9; CDR3 protein: ASSVAPTGVTEAF
J gene: TRBJ2-1; V gene: TRBV21-1; CDR3 protein: ASSFTGGASYNEQF
J gene: TRBJ1-6; V gene: TRBV6-5; CDR3 protein: ASSPSPQPPPLH
J gene: TRBJ1-5; V gene: TRBV7-8; CDR3 protein: ASSYQPGQPGGQPQH
J gene: TRBJ2-5; V gene: TRBV19; CDR3 protein: ASSRGQLQETQY
J gene: TRBJ2-5; V gene: TRBV6-5; CDR3 protein: ASNPDRDRKTQY
J gene: TRBJ1-2; V gene: TRBV6-6; CDR3 protein: ASRDPDRVNYGYT
J gene: TRBJ2-5; V gene: TRBV9; CDR3 protein: ASSVGPGTQY
J gene: TRBJ1-4; V gene: TRBV5-4; CDR3 protein: ASSQEYGQGEDEKLF
J gene: TRBJ2-5; V gene: TRBV4-1; CDR3 protein: ASSQRGRGAQEEETQY
J gene: TRBJ1-4; V gene: TRBV19; CDR3 protein: ASSKGRGNEKLF
J gene: TRBJ2-1; V gene: TRBV11-2; CDR3 protein: ASSPGTSPSYNEQF
J gene: TRBJ1-1; V gene: TRBV9; CDR3 protein: ASSSDRATEAF
J gene: TRBJ2-5; V gene: TRBV5-1; CDR3 protein: ASSLDSLPETQY
J gene: TRBJ1-1; V gene: TRBV29-1; CDR3 protein: SVGSTAEAF
J gene: TRBJ2-3; V gene: TRBV18; CDR3 protein: ASSPGTSGRTDTQY
J gene: TRBJ1-5; V gene: TRBV29-1; CDR3 protein: SAKVGNRGDQPQH
J gene: TRBJ2-1; V gene: TRBV10-2; CDR3 protein: ASRPVAGSKYNEQF
J gene: TRBJ2-7; V gene: TRBV13; CDR3 protein: ASSLLSGTSGSYEQY
J gene: TRBJ2-3; V gene: TRBV19; CDR3 protein: ASSIGRQGPPTDTQY
J gene: TRBJ2-5; V gene: TRBV30; CDR3 protein: AWSVELRGSQY
J gene: TRBJ2-3; V gene: TRBV5-4; CDR3 protein: ASSLRASGRADTQY
J gene: TRBJ2-7; V gene: TRBV4-2; CDR3 protein: ASSQDELAGGTTYEQY
J gene: TRBJ2-7; V gene: TRBV25-1; CDR3 protein: ASSPIQRSGVGGYEQY
J gene: TRBJ2-5; V gene: TRBV11-2; CDR3 protein: ASSSLAAQETQY
J gene: TRBJ1-1; V gene: TRBV5-1; CDR3 protein: ASSLLYGYGNFAEAF
J gene: TRBJ1-2; V gene: TRBV6-1; CDR3 protein: ASSVNRANYGYT
J gene: TRBJ2-5; V gene: TRBV9; CDR3 protein: ASSVGGQGVRETQY
J gene: TRBJ1-2; V gene: TRBV7-8; CDR3 protein: ASSLAGGSGYGYT
J gene: TRBJ2-3; V gene: TRBV10-1; CDR3 protein: ASSEDSTDTQY
J gene: TRBJ2-1; V gene: TRBV14; CDR3 protein: ASSPRASGGTRHNEQF
J gene: TRBJ2-5; V gene: TRBV18; CDR3 protein: ASSPVLAGGETQY
J gene: TRBJ1-1; V gene: TRBV4-1; CDR3 protein: ASSKGQVAF
J gene: TRBJ2-3; V gene: TRBV4-3; CDR3 protein: ASSQDLRGGADTQY
J gene: TRBJ2-3; V gene: TRBV7-2; CDR3 protein: ASSPAGRVYPSSTDTQY
J gene: TRBJ1-4; V gene: TRBV28; CDR3 protein: ASEAGGGEKLF
J gene: TRBJ2-3; V gene: TRBV4-3; CDR3 protein: ASSQDPGGGAADTQY
J gene: TRBJ2-1; V gene: TRBV11-3; CDR3 protein: ASSRGQTSYNEQF
J gene: TRBJ1-1; V gene: TRBV10-2; CDR3 protein: ASSGWGDTEAF
J gene: TRBJ2-3; V gene: TRBV21-1; CDR3 protein: ASGAEITDTQY
J gene: TRBJ2-1; V gene: TRBV9; CDR3 protein: ASSASGQGDEQF
J gene: TRBJ2-7; V gene: TRBV11-2; CDR3 protein: ASSVLAGAYEQY
J gene: TRBJ2-5; V gene: TRBV6-5; CDR3 protein: ASSYTGGGETQY
J gene: TRBJ1-6; V gene: TRBV12-5; CDR3 protein: ASQGEGNSPLH
J gene: TRBJ1-1; V gene: TRBV10-3; CDR3 protein: AISGELTEAF
J gene: TRBJ1-6; V gene: TRBV5-6; CDR3 protein: ASSLGGGQRSPLH
J gene: TRBJ2-7; V gene: TRBV5-8; CDR3 protein: ASTLGTGKGTGSYEQY
J gene: TRBJ1-5; V gene: TRBV2; CDR3 protein: ASSAGIHQPQH